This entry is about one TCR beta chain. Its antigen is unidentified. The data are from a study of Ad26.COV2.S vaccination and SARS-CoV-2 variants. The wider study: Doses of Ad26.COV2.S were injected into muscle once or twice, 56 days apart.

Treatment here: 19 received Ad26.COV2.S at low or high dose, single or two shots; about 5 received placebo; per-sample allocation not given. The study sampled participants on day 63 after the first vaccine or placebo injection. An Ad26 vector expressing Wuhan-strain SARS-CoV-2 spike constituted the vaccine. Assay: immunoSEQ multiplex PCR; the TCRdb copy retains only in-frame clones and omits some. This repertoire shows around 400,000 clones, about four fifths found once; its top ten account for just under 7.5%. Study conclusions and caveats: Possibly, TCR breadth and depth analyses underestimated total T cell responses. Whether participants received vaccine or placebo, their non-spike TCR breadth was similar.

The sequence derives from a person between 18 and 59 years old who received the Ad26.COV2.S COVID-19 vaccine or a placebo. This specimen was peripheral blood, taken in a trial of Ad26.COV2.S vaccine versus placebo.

DNA of the CDR3: TGCGCCAGCAGAGGGGCCGGGGCCCTCCATGAGCAGTTCTTC. Translating it yields CASRGAGALHEQFF. The chain links TRBV4-1 to TRBJ2-1; D possibly uses TRBD1 or TRBD2 (5 bases each). V dropped 6 bases and J dropped 8 bases, with 17 bases sitting between them. CDR3 length: 14 amino acids. Germline lookup yields CDR1 MGHRA and CDR2 YSYEKL.